This TCR beta chain appears in the sequencing data of a study of CD8 T cells in ankylosing spondylitis. V gave up 4 bases and J gave up 2 bases; unmatched junction bases: 5. Germline CDR1 is LGHDT and CDR2 is YNNKEL (reference sequence). The CDR3 has 15 amino acids. TCRdb used MiXCR to reprocess the 5' RACE reads, holding one entry per CDR3 protein. The sample lists 340,000 or so distinct CDR3 sequences, approximately 15% occurring once. Points on this clonotype: Its antigen remains unknown.

General observations from the study: Blood from ankylosing spondylitis patients appeared to carry a characteristic roughly eight-variant TCR beta motif. Reportedly, significant enrichment of disease-linked clones occurred in matched ankylosing spondylitis synovial fluid. CD8+ disease-linked clones were present at relatively low frequencies in blood.

The sequence was collected from a male donor with ankylosing spondylitis or in good health (not recorded which). The sequencing sample was made of blood, either unsorted or a sorted T cell fraction (not recorded which). The chain carries TRBV3-1 and TRBJ2-4; 7 nucleotides align to TRBD2. CDR3 region: CASSLPGGTKNIQYF. The DNA for the CDR3 is TGTGCCAGCAGCCTCCCGGGAGGCACCAAAAACATTCAGTACTTC.